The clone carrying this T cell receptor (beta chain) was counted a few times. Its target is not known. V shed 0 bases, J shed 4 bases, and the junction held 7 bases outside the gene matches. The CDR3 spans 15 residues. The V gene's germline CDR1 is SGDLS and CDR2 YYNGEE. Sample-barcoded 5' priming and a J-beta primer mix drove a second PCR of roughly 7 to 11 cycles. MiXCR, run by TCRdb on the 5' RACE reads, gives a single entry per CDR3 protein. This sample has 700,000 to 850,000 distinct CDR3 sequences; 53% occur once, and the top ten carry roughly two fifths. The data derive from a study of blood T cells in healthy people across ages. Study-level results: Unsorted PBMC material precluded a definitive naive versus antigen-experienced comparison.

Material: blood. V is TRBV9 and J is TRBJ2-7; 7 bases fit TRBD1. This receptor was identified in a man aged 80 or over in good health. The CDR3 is CASSVGDRVGYEQYF. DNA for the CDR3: TGTGCCAGCAGCGTAGGCGACAGGGTGGGTTACGAGCAGTACTTC.